Listed here are 9 T cell receptor beta chains from one sample, sequenced in a study of CD8 T cells in ankylosing spondylitis. Each CDR3 protein is one row after TCRdb ran MiXCR on the 5' RACE reads. The sample shows hundreds of thousands of distinct CDR3 sequences, about 25% of them seen only once. No antigen has been assigned to these receptors. The study, taken as a whole, reports: Seemingly characteristic of ankylosing spondylitis blood was a TCR beta motif consisting of fewer than 10 highly homologous variants.

The source material was blood, either unsorted or a sorted T cell fraction (not recorded which). These receptors were collected from a male donor with ankylosing spondylitis.

A few counts support this clonotype. The chain uses TRBV11-2 and TRBJ2-1, with TRBD2 as a possible D gene (6 bases). The V end was cut by 2 bases, the J end by 4 bases, with 12 bases between. Germline V gives CDR1 SGHAT, CDR2 FQNNGV. The CDR3 covers 15 residues. CDR3 residues: CASSLWGSGYNEQFF. Here the CDR3 DNA reads TGTGCCAGCAGCTTATGGGGTAGCGGTTACAATGAGCAGTTCTTC.

V is TRBV6-1 and J is TRBJ1-1; D gene ambiguous. V dropped 5 bases and J dropped 1 base, with 14 bases sitting between them. CDR1 and CDR2 from the germline V gene are MNHNS and SASEGT. CDR3 size: 15 residues. CDR3 coding DNA: TGTGCCAGCAGTCCCCGAGGAGTAAGGAACACTGAAGCTTTCTTT. Its protein product is CASSPRGVRNTEAFF.

This clonotype was found a few times. J is TRBJ2-7 and V is TRBV2; D might be TRBD2 (5 bases). The CDR3 totals 15 residues. Germline V gene lookup returns CDR1 SNHLY and CDR2 FYNNEI. Trimming took off 0 bases at V and 3 bases at J, with 12 bases between the two ends. The CDR3 DNA reads TGTGCCAGCAGTGAAGCCACGGCCCGGGGCTACGAGCAGTACTTC. It is translated as CASSEATARGYEQYF. The full variable domain, its missing parts supplied by reference TRBV2 and TRBJ2-7, is EPEVTQTPSHQVTQMGQEVILRCVPISNHLYFYWYRQILGQKVEFLVSFYNNEISEKSEIFDDQFSVERPDGSNFTLKIRSTKLEDSAMYFCASSEATARGYEQYFGPGTRLTVT.

The chain recombines TRBV20-1 with TRBJ1-1; the D is unclear. Germline assignment: CDR1 DFQATT and CDR2 SNEGSKA (reference sequence). The CDR3 has 13 amino acids. V shed 1 base and J shed 2 bases, with 8 bases lying between them. CDR3 nucleotide sequence: TGCAGTGCTAGAGTGGGGAGTAACACTGAAGCTTTCTTT. Amino acid sequence: CSARVGSNTEAFF.

CDR3 sequence (DNA): TGCAGCGTTGTGGGACAAAACACCGGGGAGCTGTTTTTT. Amino acid sequence: CSVVGQNTGELFF. The genes are TRBV29-1 and TRBJ2-2, with TRBD1 as a possible D gene (6 bases). From germline, CDR1 is SQVTM and CDR2 ANQGSEA. V was pared by 4 bases and J by 2 bases, with 8 bases between. There are 13 residues in the CDR3.

The chain carries TRBV11-2 and TRBJ2-1, with D possibly being TRBD1 or TRBD2 (5 bases each). V lost 3 bases and J 0 bases, leaving 24 bases between the germline ends. This CDR3 contains 20 residues. Germline loops: CDR1 SGHAT, CDR2 FQNNGV. CDR3 in amino acids: CASSLWVGDGARSSYNEQFF. In DNA, the CDR3 is TGTGCCAGCAGCTTGTGGGTTGGGGACGGGGCTCGAAGCTCCTACAATGAGCAGTTCTTC.

This clonotype has only a few counts. V usage is TRBV7-2 and J usage is TRBJ1-6; maybe TRBD1 (6 bases). Trimming shortened V by 1 base and J by 9 bases, and 13 bases separated the two germline ends. Germline V gene lookup returns CDR1 SGHTA and CDR2 FQGNSA. CDR3 length: 15 residues. CDR3 in amino acids: CASSLERGDGSPLHF. The CDR3 DNA sequence: TGTGCCAGCAGCTTAGAGAGGGGGGACGGTTCACCCCTCCACTTT.

This clonotype was seen a few times. The chain is built from TRBV2 and TRBJ2-3; D possibly uses TRBD1 or TRBD2 (5 bases each). CDR3 length: 13 residues. With 4 bases removed from V and 1 base from J, the gap between germline ends came to 6 bases. The germline V gene encodes CDR1 SNHLY and CDR2 FYNNEI. The DNA for the CDR3 is TGTGCCAGCAGTGGGGACGGCACAGATACGCAGTATTTT. Its translation: CASSGDGTDTQYF.

This clonotype showed up just a few times. The chain joins TRBV5-6 to TRBJ1-2; D is undetermined. Germline V gives CDR1 SGHDT, CDR2 YYEEEE. The ends were cut back, 0 bases at V and 3 bases at J, with 9 bases in the middle. There are 14 residues in the CDR3. CDR3 coding DNA: TGTGCCAGCAGCTTGGGTTCCGGATACTATGGCTACACCTTC. Protein: CASSLGSGYYGYTF.